The rows below give T cell receptor beta chains drawn from one sample of a study of cytomegalovirus exposure and HLA in healthy donors. Measured with immunoSEQ multiplex PCR; TCRdb has only the in-frame clones, and not every one. This sample has 85,000 to 100,000 clones, with 65% to 85% found just once. Sequencing was performed on PBMCs. The receptors originated from a girl aged 2 to 10 in good health and CMV-seropositive. CDR3s include the opening cysteine and the closing phenylalanine or tryptophan. D genes are given only for firm matches. Clone size is given for some rows only: seen once, a few or many times, or a class if the clone is expanded.

V,J,D,size,DNA,CDR3
TRBV6-5,TRBJ2-1,.,.,TGTGCCAGCAGTTCTAGGTCGGAGCAGTTCTTC,CASSSRSEQFF
TRBV27,TRBJ1-2,.,.,TGTGCCAGCAGTCAACAGGCTAACTATGGCTACACCTTC,CASSQQANYGYTF
TRBV10-3,TRBJ1-3,TRBD1,.,TGTGCCATCAGCGGGACAGACACTGGAAACACCATATATTTT,CAISGTDTGNTIYF
TRBV30,TRBJ2-7,.,.,TGTGCCTGGGGAGAAGCCTACGAGCAGTACTTC,CAWGEAYEQYF
TRBV10-3,TRBJ1-1,.,.,TGTGCCATCAGTACAGGGTTGAACACTGAAGCTTTCTTT,CAISTGLNTEAFF
TRBV5-1,TRBJ2-3,.,.,TGCGCCAGCAGCTTGGTGCGGGCCCCCACAGATACGCAGTATTTT,CASSLVRAPTDTQYF
TRBV28,TRBJ2-7,.,.,TGTGCCAGTCTCCGGGACCCCGGGGGCGAGCAGTACTTC,CASLRDPGGEQYF
TRBV6-1,TRBJ2-1,.,.,TGTGCCAGCAGTGTCAGGGGGGCCTACAATGAGCAGTTCTTC,CASSVRGAYNEQFF
TRBV6-5,TRBJ2-2,.,.,TGTGCCACTCGGTCCTACACCGGGGAGCTGTTTTTT,CATRSYTGELFF
TRBV19,TRBJ2-3,TRBD1,.,TGTGCCAGTACCTCCACAGGGGCGACGGATACGCAGTATTTT,CASTSTGATDTQYF
TRBV2,TRBJ2-7,TRBD2,.,TGTGCCAGCAGTGAAGGAGGACTAGCCTACGAGCAGTACTTC,CASSEGGLAYEQYF
TRBV4-3,TRBJ1-4,TRBD1,few,TGCGCCAGCAGCCAAGATTGGTCCGACAGGGTTGGGGAAAAACTGTTTTTT,CASSQDWSDRVGEKLFF
TRBV30,TRBJ1-4,.,few,TGTGCCTGGTCCGGCAGTGGCGGGGAAAAACTGTTTTTT,CAWSGSGGEKLFF
TRBV28,TRBJ2-7,TRBD2,.,TGTGCCAGCAGTTCGGGAGGAACCTCCTACGAGCAGTACTTC,CASSSGGTSYEQYF
TRBV7-9,TRBJ2-7,TRBD1,.,TGTGCCAGCAGCTTGGACTTCGGACAGGTCGTCGAGCAGTACTTC,CASSLDFGQVVEQYF
TRBV25-1,TRBJ2-7,.,few,TGTGCCAGCAGACCAGGGGCCCACTCCTACGAGCAGTACTTC,CASRPGAHSYEQYF
TRBV7-2,TRBJ2-7,.,.,TGTGCCAGCAGCCAAGGGACCGCCAGGGGAGAGCAGTACTTC,CASSQGTARGEQYF
TRBV28,TRBJ2-7,TRBD2,.,TGTGCCAGCAGTTTAGCGGGAGGGCCAGGAGAGCAGTACTTC,CASSLAGGPGEQYF
TRBV14,TRBJ1-4,.,.,TGTGCCAGCAGCCCCTCTCCTGGAGCAACTAATGAAAAACTGTTTTTT,CASSPSPGATNEKLFF
TRBV29-1,TRBJ1-1,.,once,TGCAGCACAACCACGAACACTGAAGCTTTCTTT,CSTTTNTEAFF
TRBV15,TRBJ2-7,TRBD2,.,TGTGCCACCAGCAGAGAAAGCGGGATAAGCTCCTACGAGCAGTACTTC,CATSRESGISSYEQYF
TRBV10-3,TRBJ1-2,.,few,TGTGCCATCACCTCTACAGGCTACTATGGCTACACCTTC,CAITSTGYYGYTF
TRBV5-4,TRBJ1-4,TRBD1,once,TGTGCCAGCAGCGGCTCCGGGACAGGGTCGGCGAAACTGTTTTTT,CASSGSGTGSAKLFF
TRBV7-9,TRBJ1-1,TRBD1,.,TGTGCCAGCAGCTTAGGCGCAGGGGACAGGGTAATTGACACTGAAGCTTTCTTT,CASSLGAGDRVIDTEAFF
TRBV30,TRBJ1-5,.,.,TGTGCCTGGACCCAAAGGGGGCAGCCCCAGCATTTT,CAWTQRGQPQHF
TRBV7-3,TRBJ1-1,.,.,TGTGCCAGCAGCACCAGGGCGAACACTGAAGCTTTCTTT,CASSTRANTEAFF
TRBV25-1,TRBJ1-1,TRBD1,few,TGTGCCAGCAGGACAGGGCGGACTGAAGCTTTCTTT,CASRTGRTEAFF
TRBV5-1,TRBJ1-1,TRBD1,.,TGCGCCAGCAGTTTGGGACAGGGCCGAGGAGCTTTCTTT,CASSLGQGRGAFF
TRBV25-1,TRBJ2-1,TRBD2,.,TGTGCCAGCAGTGCGACTAGCCTTTCCTACAATGAGCAGTTCTTC,CASSATSLSYNEQFF
TRBV11-2,TRBJ2-7,TRBD2,once,TGTGCCAGCAGCCCGGGACTAGAATCTCGCGAGCAGTACTTC,CASSPGLESREQYF
TRBV28,TRBJ2-4,.,.,TGTGCCAGCAGTAAAGGAGGGACGCCACAGTACTTC,CASSKGGTPQYF
TRBV10-3,TRBJ2-7,TRBD1,.,TGTGCCATCAGTGACGCGTATCAGGACAGGGCCAGTTACGAGCAGTACTTC,CAISDAYQDRASYEQYF
TRBV25-1,TRBJ2-5,.,.,TGTGCCAGCAGTGAATACAGTCAGACCCAGTACTTC,CASSEYSQTQYF